The 20 T cell receptor beta chains reported below all come from one sample, sequenced in a study of Ad26.COV2.S vaccination and SARS-CoV-2 variants. TCRdb's table, derived via immunoSEQ multiplex PCR, lists solely in-frame clones and lacks some. The sample yields more than 120,000 clones, about nine tenths seen once. This specimen was peripheral blood, taken after recovery from COVID-19. These receptor sequences come from a human donor who had recovered from COVID-19.

V is TRBV25-1 and J is TRBJ1-2; D perhaps matches TRBD1 (6 bases). V lost 2 bases and J 8 bases, leaving 12 bases between the germline ends. CDR3 length: 13 amino acids. Germline CDR1 and CDR2: MGHDK and SYGVNS. Here the CDR3 DNA reads TGTGCCAGCAGTGAAACCCCAGGGGTCGGCTACACCTTC. This sequence encodes CASSETPGVGYTF.

This chain joins TRBV2 and TRBJ2-1, with D perhaps TRBD1 (5 bases). Trimming cost V 4 bases and J 5 bases, with 24 bases left between them. The CDR3 is 18 residues long. Germline V CDR1 and CDR2: SNHLY, FYNNEI. The CDR3 sequence: CASSGISLRGVFDNEQFF. The CDR3, as DNA: TGTGCCAGCAGTGGGATTAGTCTAAGGGGCGTCTTCGACAATGAGCAGTTCTTC.

The gene calls are TRBV7-2 and TRBJ1-5, with D possibly matching TRBD1 (6 bases). Germline V gene sequence: CDR1 SGHTA, CDR2 FQGNSA. Trimming stripped 4 bases from V and 0 bases from J, with 10 bases between. The CDR3 consists of 15 residues. CDR3 sequence reads: CASSSGQPSNQPQHF. The CDR3 nucleotides read TGTGCCAGCAGCTCCGGACAGCCTAGCAATCAGCCCCAGCATTTT. The full variable domain, in which reference TRBV7-2 and TRBJ1-5 provide the parts outside the CDR3, is GAGVSQSPSNKVTEKGKDVELRCDPISGHTALYWYRQSLGQGLEFLIYFQGNSAPDKSGLPSDRFSAERTGGSVSTLTIQRTQQEDSAVYLCASSSGQPSNQPQHFGDGTRLSIL.

The gene calls are TRBV6-5 and TRBJ2-5; D not certain. CDR1 and CDR2 from the germline V gene are MNHEY and SVGAGI. Trimming pared 2 bases from V and 6 bases from J, leaving 4 bases between. This CDR3 has 11 amino acids. CDR3 bases: TGTGCCAGCAGTTACGGCCAGACCCAGTACTTC. This encodes CASSYGQTQYF.

The chain couples TRBV6-5 to TRBJ1-5, with unresolved D. This CDR3 contains 14 residues. Germline V gene lookup returns CDR1 MNHEY and CDR2 SVGAGI. V was shortened by 2 bases and J by 9 bases, with 14 bases between the two germline ends. The CDR3 protein is CASSYAEGRRPQHF. CDR3 DNA sequence: TGTGCCAGCAGTTACGCGGAGGGTCGAAGGCCCCAGCATTTT.

The chain links TRBV3-1 (or the pseudogene TRBV3-2) to TRBJ1-2, with D tentatively TRBD1 (5 bases). The CDR3 covers 11 residues. CDR1 is LGHDT, CDR2 YNNKEL, per germline (reference sequence). V lost 1 base, J lost 12 bases, and 9 bases lay in between. This chain's CDR3 is CASSQGGFDTF. DNA of the CDR3: TGTGCCAGCAGCCAAGGGGGGTTTGACACCTTC.

The V gene is TRBV7-2, the J gene TRBJ2-1; the D is unclear. The germline V gene has CDR1 SGHTA and CDR2 FQGNSA. V was pared by 5 bases and J by 2 bases, with 16 bases between. The CDR3 runs 16 residues. DNA of the CDR3: TGTGCCAGCAGCCCCCGTGTTTCTGCTCCCTACAATGAGCAGTTCTTC. Translating it yields CASSPRVSAPYNEQFF. The whole variable domain, filled in from reference TRBV7-2 and TRBJ2-1, reads GAGVSQSPSNKVTEKGKDVELRCDPISGHTALYWYRQSLGQGLEFLIYFQGNSAPDKSGLPSDRFSAERTGGSVSTLTIQRTQQEDSAVYLCASSPRVSAPYNEQFFGPGTRLTVL.

This clone came up once. The gene calls are TRBV29-1 and TRBJ1-2; the match to TRBD1 covers 9 bases. The CDR3 length is 13 residues. Germline V lookup: CDR1 SQVTM, CDR2 ANQGSEA. V lost 3 bases to trimming and J lost 6 bases; unmatched junction nucleotides: 5. This CDR3 is CSVDKQGAHGYTF. In DNA, the CDR3 is TGCAGCGTTGATAAACAGGGGGCCCATGGCTACACCTTC. Full variable domain (rest looked up from reference TRBV29-1 and TRBJ1-2): SAVISQKPSRDICQRGTSLTIQCQVDSQVTMMFWYRQQPGQSLTLIATANQGSEATYESGFVIDKFPISRPNLTFSTLTVSNMSPEDSSIYLCSVDKQGAHGYTFGSGTRLTVV.

The rearrangement uses TRBV2 and TRBJ1-2; 8 positions agree with TRBD1. V was clipped by 4 bases and J by 10 bases; unmatched bases: 11. The CDR3 is 14 residues long. Looked up from germline, CDR1 is SNHLY and CDR2 is FYNNEI. The CDR3 nucleotides read TGTGCCAGCAGTGGGGACAGGCCCAGCCTGGACTACACCTTC. This codes for CASSGDRPSLDYTF.

The rearrangement uses TRBV6-5 and TRBJ1-6; unclear D gene. V lost 7 bases and J 0 bases, leaving 10 bases between the germline ends. Germline CDR1 is MNHEY and CDR2 is SVGAGI. This CDR3 has 15 residues. In DNA, the CDR3 is TGTGCCAGCACCCCTAAGAGCTCCTATAATTCACCCCTCCACTTT. Encoded protein: CASTPKSSYNSPLHF.

This chain uses TRBV28 with TRBJ1-1, with D perhaps matching TRBD1 (5 bases). Per the germline V gene, CDR1 is MDHEN and CDR2 is SYDVKM. V lost 2 bases and J 11 bases, leaving 24 bases between the germline ends. The CDR3 contains 16 residues. The CDR3 spells CASSLRPGQGKNEAFF. CDR3 nucleotide sequence: TGTGCCAGCAGTTTACGCCCGGGGCAGGGAAAAAATGAGGCTTTCTTT.

This rearrangement joins TRBV11-2 to TRBJ2-5; 9 bases align to TRBD2. CDR1 is SGHAT and CDR2 is FQNNGV in the germline V gene. This CDR3 has 15 residues. V lost 5 bases to trimming and J lost 5 bases; unmatched junction nucleotides: 9. The CDR3 is CASSRYSGGGETQYF. The CDR3 DNA reads TGTGCCAGCAGCCGTTATAGCGGGGGTGGCGAGACCCAGTACTTC.

In its sample, this clone was seen a few times. The chain uses TRBV6-5 and TRBJ1-1; TRBD1 aligns across 9 bases. This CDR3 is 14 amino acids long. V dropped 4 bases and J dropped 1; count of bases not matched to a gene: 1. Germline CDR1 reads MNHEY; CDR2 reads SVGAGI. The chain's CDR3 is CASSLGQGNTEAFF. For the CDR3, the DNA is TGTGCCAGCAGTTTGGGACAGGGGAACACTGAAGCTTTCTTT.

In the case of this clone: At the DNA level, this CDR3 is encoded by other sequences in the same sample as well. The J gene is TRBJ2-1, the V gene TRBV11-2, with D uncertain. V lost 2 bases, J lost 8 bases, and 4 bases lay in between. The CDR3 loop spans 11 amino acids. Germline CDR1 reads SGHAT; CDR2 reads FQNNGV. The CDR3 sequence: CASSLSYEQFF. The CDR3 DNA sequence: TGTGCCAGCAGCTTATCCTATGAGCAGTTCTTC.

The genes are TRBV5-1 and TRBJ1-4, with 9 bases identical to TRBD1. This CDR3 is 15 amino acids long. The germline gives CDR1 SGHRS, CDR2 YFSETQ. V lost 6 bases, J lost 5 bases, and 8 bases stayed unmatched. The CDR3 protein is CASTTGGTGNEKLFF. The DNA of the CDR3 is TGCGCCAGCACCACAGGTGGGACAGGGAATGAAAAACTGTTTTTT.

The chain joins TRBV7-6 to TRBJ2-3, with D perhaps matching TRBD2 (6 bases). Germline V CDR1 and CDR2: SGHVS, FNYEAQ. This CDR3 has 16 residues. Trimming took 5 bases from V and 1 from J, leaving 16 bases between them. The CDR3 DNA follows: TGTGCCAGCAGCCCCCTTGGAGGCGGGGGCACAGATACGCAGTATTTT. It translates to CASSPLGGGGTDTQYF.

The chain couples TRBV11-2 to TRBJ2-2; 7 bases fit TRBD1. V was pared by 11 bases and J by 4 bases, with 10 bases of the junction left unmatched. Germline lookup yields CDR1 SGHAT and CDR2 FQNNGV. The CDR3 is made up of 14 amino acids. This CDR3 reads CASRGQGATGELFF. Here the CDR3 DNA reads TGTGCCTCGAGGGGGCAGGGCGCCACCGGGGAGCTGTTTTTT.

This chain links TRBV7-2 with TRBJ1-1; D is perhaps TRBD1 (5 bases). The V gene's germline CDR1 is SGHTA and CDR2 FQGNSA. Trimming pared 2 bases from V and 0 bases from J, leaving 10 bases between. The CDR3 is 15 amino acids. CDR3 sequence (DNA): TGTGCCAGCAGCTTACAGGGCTTGGTGAACACTGAAGCTTTCTTT. It is translated as CASSLQGLVNTEAFF.

The rearrangement uses TRBV5-4 and TRBJ2-3, with a weak D call TRBD2 (6 bases). V lost 7 bases to trimming and J lost 0 bases, with 12 bases between them. The CDR3 runs to 14 residues. In germline, CDR1 is SGHNT, CDR2 YYREEE (reference sequence). The CDR3 sequence: CASESGLSTDTQYF. The DNA of the CDR3 is TGTGCCAGCGAATCGGGACTGAGCACAGATACGCAGTATTTT.

The chain employs TRBV9 and TRBJ1-1, with a possible D match to TRBD1 (6 bases). The germline V gene has CDR1 SGDLS and CDR2 YYNGEE. CDR3 length: 14 residues. Deletions cut 0 bases from V and 4 bases from J, with 10 bases between. This CDR3 is CASSVGQGSTEAFF. DNA of the CDR3: TGTGCCAGCAGCGTAGGGCAGGGGTCCACTGAAGCTTTCTTT.